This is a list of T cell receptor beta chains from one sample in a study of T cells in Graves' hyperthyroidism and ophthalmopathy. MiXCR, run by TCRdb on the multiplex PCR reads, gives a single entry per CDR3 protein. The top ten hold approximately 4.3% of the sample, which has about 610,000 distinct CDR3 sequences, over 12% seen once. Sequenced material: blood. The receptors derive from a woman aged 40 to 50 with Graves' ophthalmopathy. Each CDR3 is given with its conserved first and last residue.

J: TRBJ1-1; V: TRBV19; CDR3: CASSPLRKTGEAFF
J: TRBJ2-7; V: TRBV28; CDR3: CASSGGGDPSGREQYF
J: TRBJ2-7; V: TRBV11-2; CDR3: CASSLDRLAGQAQYF
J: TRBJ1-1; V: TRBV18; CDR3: CASSTGGSAFF
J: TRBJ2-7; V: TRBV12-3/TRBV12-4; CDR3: CASILTLASGSYEQYF
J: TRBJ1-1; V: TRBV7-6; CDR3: CASSSSPGATNTEAFF
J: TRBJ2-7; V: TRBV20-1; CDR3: CSASPAGFYEQYF
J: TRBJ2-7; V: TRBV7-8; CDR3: CASKQPPRDEQYF
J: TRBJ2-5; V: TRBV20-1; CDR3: CSARGGRLIPQETQYF
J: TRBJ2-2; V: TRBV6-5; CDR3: CASIKRGHLNTGELFF
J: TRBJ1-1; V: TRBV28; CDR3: CASSIQGGDTEAFF
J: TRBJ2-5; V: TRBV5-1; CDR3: CASSPLTSGTLQETQYF
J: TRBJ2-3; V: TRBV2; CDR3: CASSEVGTQYF
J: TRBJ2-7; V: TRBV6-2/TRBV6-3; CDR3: CATSSDSTYEQYF
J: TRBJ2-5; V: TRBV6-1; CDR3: CASSARREGRRETQYF
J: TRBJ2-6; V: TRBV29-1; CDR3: CSVGFGSGANVLTF
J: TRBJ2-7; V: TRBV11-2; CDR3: CASSLGSGTIYEQYF
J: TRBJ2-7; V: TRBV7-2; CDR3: CASSPTGTYYYEQYF
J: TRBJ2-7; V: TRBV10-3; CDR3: CAIFGGGAYEQYF
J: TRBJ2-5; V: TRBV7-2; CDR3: CASSIGLVAGPQYF
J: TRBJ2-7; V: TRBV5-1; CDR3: CASSPGTSGASGQYF
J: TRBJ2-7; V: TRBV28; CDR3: CASTIRGTHEQYF
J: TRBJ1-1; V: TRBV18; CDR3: CASSPRHTEAFF
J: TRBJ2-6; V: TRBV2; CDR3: CASSEDREVNVLTF
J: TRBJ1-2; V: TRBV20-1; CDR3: CSARSGTIYGYTF
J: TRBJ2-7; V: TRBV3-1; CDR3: CASSQSTGNFYEQYF
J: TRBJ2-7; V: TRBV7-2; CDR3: CASSFPPLYEQYF
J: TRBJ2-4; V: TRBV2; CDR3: CASGNIQYF
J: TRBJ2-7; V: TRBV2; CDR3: CASSERSGVWEQYF
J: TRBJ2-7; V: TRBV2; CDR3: CASFRDRLSYEQYF
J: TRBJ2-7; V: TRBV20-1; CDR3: CSAKLRQIPEQYF
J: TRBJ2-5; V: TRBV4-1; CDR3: CASSAKGDSETQYF
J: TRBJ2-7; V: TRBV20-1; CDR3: CSAREPGRNEQYF
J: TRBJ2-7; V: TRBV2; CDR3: CASGFDQSYEQYF
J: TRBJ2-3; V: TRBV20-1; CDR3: CIARGLAGVEDTQYF
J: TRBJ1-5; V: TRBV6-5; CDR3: CASSYHGPGSGSQHF
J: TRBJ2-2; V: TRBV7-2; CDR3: CASSLLGQRGELFF
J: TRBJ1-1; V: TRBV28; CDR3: CASSLGGINTEAFF
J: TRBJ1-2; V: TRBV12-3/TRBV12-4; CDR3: CASSSRYGYTF
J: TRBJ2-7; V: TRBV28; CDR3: CASETPSGSLYEQYF
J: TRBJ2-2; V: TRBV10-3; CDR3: CAISGTGNTGELFF
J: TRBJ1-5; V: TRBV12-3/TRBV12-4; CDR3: CASSSRRQEFLRSNQPQHF
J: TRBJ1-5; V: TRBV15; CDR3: CATSREGGENQPQHF
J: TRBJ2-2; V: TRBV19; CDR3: CASSIVYEPGELFF
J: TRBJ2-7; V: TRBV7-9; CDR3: CASSLASTSYYEQYF
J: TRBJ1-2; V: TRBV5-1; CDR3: CASSLAGTAYGYTF
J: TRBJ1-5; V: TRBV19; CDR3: CASQGYSNQPQHF
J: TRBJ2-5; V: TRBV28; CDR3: CASSPPVRGMETQYF
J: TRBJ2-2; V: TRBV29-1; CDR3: CSVYKAGELFF
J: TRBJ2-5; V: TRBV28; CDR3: CASSSRGGQQETQYF
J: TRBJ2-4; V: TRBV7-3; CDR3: CASSLAAVGAKNIQYF
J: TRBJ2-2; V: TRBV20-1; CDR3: CSATSRTSVGTGELFF
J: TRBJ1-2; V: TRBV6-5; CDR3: CASSYGTGGLSNYGYTF
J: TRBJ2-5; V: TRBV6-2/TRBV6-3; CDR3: CASSYQPRGTWYQETQYF
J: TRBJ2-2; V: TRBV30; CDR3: CARSALGGPDTGELFF
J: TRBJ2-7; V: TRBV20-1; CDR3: CSARDLGGLYEQYF